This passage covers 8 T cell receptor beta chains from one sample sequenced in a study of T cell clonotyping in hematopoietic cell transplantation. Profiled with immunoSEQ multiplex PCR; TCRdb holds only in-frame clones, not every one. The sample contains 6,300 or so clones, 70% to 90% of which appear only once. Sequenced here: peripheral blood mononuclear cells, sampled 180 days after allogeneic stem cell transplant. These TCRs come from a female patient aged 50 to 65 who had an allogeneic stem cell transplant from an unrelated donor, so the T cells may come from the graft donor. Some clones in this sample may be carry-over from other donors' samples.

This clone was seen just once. This CDR3 reads CASSLVMGGETQYF. For the CDR3, the DNA is TGTGCCAGCAGCTTAGTGATGGGGGGGGAGACCCAGTACTTC. The J gene is TRBJ2-5, the V gene TRBV7-8; 7 bases fit TRBD2. With V trimmed by 1 base and J by 5 bases, 4 bases remained unmatched. Looked up from germline, CDR1 is SGHVS and CDR2 is FQNEAQ. The CDR3 is 14 amino acids.

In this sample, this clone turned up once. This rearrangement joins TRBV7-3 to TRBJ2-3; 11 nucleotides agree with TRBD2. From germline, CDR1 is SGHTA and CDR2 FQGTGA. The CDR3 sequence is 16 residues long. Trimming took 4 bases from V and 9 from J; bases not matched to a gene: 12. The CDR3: CASSSPIAGGPATQYF. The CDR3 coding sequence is TGTGCCAGCAGCTCTCCCATAGCGGGGGGGCCGGCCACGCAGTATTTT.

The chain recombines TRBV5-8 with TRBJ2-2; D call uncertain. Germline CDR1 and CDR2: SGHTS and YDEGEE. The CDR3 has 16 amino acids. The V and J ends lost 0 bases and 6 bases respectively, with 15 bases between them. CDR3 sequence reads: CASSLGVVGSAGELFF. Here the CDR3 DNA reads TGTGCCAGCAGCTTGGGGGTAGTTGGATCAGCCGGGGAGCTGTTTTTT.

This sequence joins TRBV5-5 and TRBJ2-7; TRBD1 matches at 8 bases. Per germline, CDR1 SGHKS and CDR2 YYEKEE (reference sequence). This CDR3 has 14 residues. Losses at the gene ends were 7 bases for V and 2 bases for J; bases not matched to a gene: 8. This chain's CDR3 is CASGPGQGTYEQYF. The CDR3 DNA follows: TGTGCCAGCGGCCCTGGACAGGGAACCTACGAGCAGTACTTC.

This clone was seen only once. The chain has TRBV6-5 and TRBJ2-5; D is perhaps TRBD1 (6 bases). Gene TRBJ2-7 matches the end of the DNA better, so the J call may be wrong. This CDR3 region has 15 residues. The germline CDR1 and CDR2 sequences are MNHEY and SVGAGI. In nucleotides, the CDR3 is TGTGCCAGCAGCCGAGCCCAAGGGGGCTCCTACGAGCAGTACTTC. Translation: CASSRAQGGSYEQYF.

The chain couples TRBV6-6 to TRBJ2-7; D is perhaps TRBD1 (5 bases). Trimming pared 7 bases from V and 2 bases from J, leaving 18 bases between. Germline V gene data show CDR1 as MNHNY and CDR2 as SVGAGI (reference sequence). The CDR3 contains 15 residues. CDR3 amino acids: CASTSAGDRAYEQYF. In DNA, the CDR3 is TGTGCCAGCACCTCAGCAGGCGACAGAGCCTACGAGCAGTACTTC.

The CDR3 here is CASSFTAVDKTQYF. The DNA of the CDR3 is TGTGCCAGCAGCTTCACAGCCGTCGACAAGACCCAGTACTTC. The V and J genes are TRBV7-9 and TRBJ2-5; D is unresolved. The CDR3 sequence is 14 residues long. V was shortened by 3 bases and J by 6 bases, with 14 bases between the two germline ends. Germline-derived CDR1 and CDR2 are SEHNR and FQNEAQ (reference sequence).

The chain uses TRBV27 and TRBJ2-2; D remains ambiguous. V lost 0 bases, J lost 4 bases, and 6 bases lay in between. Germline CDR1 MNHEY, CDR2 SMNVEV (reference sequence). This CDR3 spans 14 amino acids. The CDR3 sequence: CASSLSWVTGELFF. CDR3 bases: TGTGCCAGCAGTTTATCGTGGGTCACCGGGGAGCTGTTTTTT.